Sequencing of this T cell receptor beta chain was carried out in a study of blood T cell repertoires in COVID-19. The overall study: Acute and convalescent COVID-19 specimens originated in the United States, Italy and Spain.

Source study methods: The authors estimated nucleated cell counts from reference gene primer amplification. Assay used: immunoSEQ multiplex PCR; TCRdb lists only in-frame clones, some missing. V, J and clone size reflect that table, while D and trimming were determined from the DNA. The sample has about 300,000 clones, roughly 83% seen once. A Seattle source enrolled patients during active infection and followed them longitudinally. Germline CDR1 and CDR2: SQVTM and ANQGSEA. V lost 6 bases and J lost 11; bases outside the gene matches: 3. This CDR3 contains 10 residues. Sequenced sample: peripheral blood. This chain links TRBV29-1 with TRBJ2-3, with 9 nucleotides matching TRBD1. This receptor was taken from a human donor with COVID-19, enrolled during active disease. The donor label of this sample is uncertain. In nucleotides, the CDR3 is TGCAGCGTGGACAGGGGTCGGCAGTATTTT. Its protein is CSVDRGRQYF.